This T cell receptor (beta chain) is from a study of early stage breast cancer tumors. Study details: ER+/PR+/HER2- status applied to about 70% of the 16 invasive breast tumors.

This CDR3 comprises 14 residues. Trimming cost V 0 bases and J 7 bases, with 10 bases left between them. Germline loops: CDR1 PRHDT, CDR2 FYEKMQ (reference sequence). Roughly 18-55 mg of tissue was diced for each tumor. General observations from the study: Comparing each tissue with blood distinguished tumor from normal in 14 of 16 patients.

Clones were read by immunoSEQ multiplex PCR, and TCRdb kept only the in-frame ones, dropping some. The sample holds thousands of clones; roughly three quarters are singletons and the top ten take about 15%. To note about this clone: The antigen is undetermined.

V is TRBV13 and J is TRBJ1-3; no reliable D call. The receptor comes from a person aged 55 to 69 with breast cancer. The sequenced sample consisted of breast tumor tissue. The CDR3 DNA sequence: TGTGCCAGCAGCTTAGGGAGCTCCTGGAACACCATATATTTT. It codes for CASSLGSSWNTIYF.